This T cell receptor beta chain was observed in a study of blood T cell repertoires in COVID-19. Study overall: COVID-19 samples from acute and convalescent phases originated in the United States, Italy and Spain.

This clone has a handful of counts. The table came from immunoSEQ multiplex PCR; TCRdb's copy has only in-frame clones and leaves some out. The sample records a few hundred thousand clones, approximately 90% being singletons. Germline V gene sequence: CDR1 SNHLY, CDR2 FYNNEI. This CDR3 spans 12 amino acids. V was trimmed by 6 bases and J by 9 bases, leaving 15 bases between them. The rearrangement joins TRBV2 to TRBJ2-7; TRBD1 is a possible D gene (5 bases). The clonotype comes from a woman between 50 and 59 years old who had recovered from COVID-19. The specimen was PBMCs or T cells enriched from blood (not recorded which). Here the CDR3 reads CASSGWTSRQYF. CDR3 DNA sequence: TGTGCCAGCAGCGGCTGGACAAGTCGGCAGTACTTC.